Each of the 3 T cell receptor beta chains below was sequenced from the same sample in a study of blood T cell repertoires in COVID-19. The assay was immunoSEQ multiplex PCR, and TCRdb's table has in-frame clones only and misses some. The table includes about 54,000 clones, 90% to 95% detected once. Sequencing input: peripheral blood. The receptors originated from a man aged 50-60 years with acute or convalescent COVID-19.

As to this clone: The junction departs from germline at one end; a sequencing error may be responsible. The chain joins TRBV7-2 to TRBJ1-1; 8 bases line up with TRBD1. Germline V lookup: CDR1 SGHTA, CDR2 FQGNSA. This CDR3 is 14 amino acids long. The CDR3 region is CASSLDYIGTGINF. CDR3 sequence (DNA): TGTGCCAGCAGCTTAGATTATATAGGGACAGGCATTAACTTT.

This clone has a single count. The chain links TRBV5-4 to TRBJ2-6; D possibly corresponds to TRBD1 (6 bases). Trimming left V 4 bases short and J 2 bases short, with 10 bases between. Germline V gives CDR1 SGHNT, CDR2 YYREEE (reference sequence). The CDR3 loop spans 15 amino acids. CDR3 in amino acids: CASSPPGAGANVLTF. The CDR3 DNA reads TGTGCCAGCAGCCCCCCAGGGGCTGGGGCCAACGTCCTGACTTTC.

The V and J genes are TRBV5-5 and TRBJ1-1, with 9 bases matching TRBD1. CDR1 is SGHKS and CDR2 is YYEKEE in the germline V gene (reference sequence). This CDR3 contains 14 residues. V shed 3 bases and J 3 bases; nucleotides not matched to a gene: 3. The CDR3 sequence is CASSSRTGDTEAFF. The DNA for the CDR3 is TGTGCCAGCAGCTCCCGGACAGGGGACACTGAAGCTTTCTTT.